The following is a T cell receptor beta chain sequence with its context. Antigen unknown. This entry comes from a study of cytomegalovirus exposure and HLA in healthy donors. There are 17 residues in the CDR3. V gave up 1 base and J gave up 7 bases; unmatched junction bases: 8. Germline V lookup: CDR1 SGHTA, CDR2 FQGNSA. TCRdb keeps only in-frame clones here, not all; method: immunoSEQ multiplex PCR. The sample lists 150,000 to 200,000 clones; about nine tenths were seen once. Regarding the study as a whole: Overall, some 160 TCR beta chains were annotated as cytomegalovirus-associated. As confirmed in vitro, a few CMV-associated chains were specific for CMV antigens. The classifier was said to identify cytomegalovirus status with high specificity and sensitivity. According to a later analysis, TCR clusters from the first cohort tended to co-occur in the 120 or so validation repertoires.

This chain connects TRBV7-2 to TRBJ2-7; 15 bases line up with TRBD2. This receptor was obtained from a man younger than 30 in good health and CMV-seropositive. The sequencing sample was made of PBMCs. DNA of the CDR3: TGTGCCAGCAGCTTAGAAAGGACTAGCGGGAGGGCGTTTGAGCAGTACTTC. Translating gives CASSLERTSGRAFEQYF.